These 15 T cell receptor beta chains were sequenced from one sample in a study of PD-L1 blockade in urothelial cancer (dated by TCRdb to the late 2010s). The sample's time point label is to be understood as: pretreatment peripheral blood. Library construction relied on the immunoSEQ multiplex PCR assay. As stored in TCRdb, this immuneACCESS dataset retains in-frame rearrangements with V and J assigned. A fraction of the clones does not appear; measured against another copy, unresolved V genes explain less than half of the discrepancy, and the remainder lacks a known reason. The sample yields fewer than 60,000 clones; less than 90% were counted once. Of the sample, about 15% falls within the top ten clones. This specimen was PBMCs, taken around atezolizumab (anti-PD-L1) treatment. These receptor sequences come from a man between 70 and 80 years old with urothelial cancer.

The chain couples TRBV2 to TRBJ1-2; tentatively, D is TRBD1 (5 bases). The CDR3 length is 18 residues. Trimming took off 7 bases at V and 4 bases at J, with 28 bases between the two ends. CDR1 is SNHLY, CDR2 FYNNEI, per germline. The DNA of the CDR3 is TGTGCCAGCAAACGGGGGGGTCGGTCGGGACGCGGGGTCTATGGCTACACCTTC. It translates to CASKRGGRSGRGVYGYTF.

The rearrangement joins TRBV4-2 to TRBJ1-4; D may be TRBD1 (5 bases). Germline-derived CDR1 and CDR2 are LGHNA and YNFKEQ. The CDR3 contains 14 residues. Trimming cost V 0 bases and J 7 bases, with 9 bases left between them. The CDR3 region is CASSQDTGGEKLFF. CDR3 nucleotide sequence: TGTGCCAGCAGCCAAGACACCGGGGGTGAAAAACTGTTTTTT.

The chain joins TRBV28 to TRBJ1-3, with D maybe TRBD1 (5 bases). The CDR3 totals 16 residues. CDR1 MDHEN and CDR2 SYDVKM come from the germline V gene. V was trimmed by 4 bases and J by 0 bases, leaving 13 bases between them. The CDR3 DNA sequence: TGTGCCAGCAGTTCGGGGGAAGGGATCTCTGGAAACACCATATATTTT. This gives the protein CASSSGEGISGNTIYF.

This clone is a singleton in its sample. The genes are TRBV4-1 and TRBJ1-5; D remains ambiguous. The germline V and J ends were trimmed by 2 bases and 2 bases, with 10 bases remaining between them. From germline, CDR1 is MGHRA and CDR2 YSYEKL. The CDR3 totals 15 residues. Here the CDR3 DNA reads TGCGCCAGCAGCCAATATATGGCGGGCAATCAGCCCCAGCATTTT. It yields the protein CASSQYMAGNQPQHF.

The chain combines TRBV28 with TRBJ1-3; no definite D call. Germline loops: CDR1 MDHEN, CDR2 SYDVKM. The V gene lost 2 bases and the J gene lost 1 base, with 6 bases spanning the gap. The CDR3 spans 14 residues. The CDR3 region has the DNA TGTGCCAGCAGTTTAACACAGTCTGGAAACACCATATATTTT. Amino acid sequence: CASSLTQSGNTIYF.

This chain joins TRBV7-8 and TRBJ1-2; 7 bases align to TRBD1. Unmatched junction bases numbered 13, after V lost 1 base and J lost 8 bases. The CDR3 is 16 residues long. CDR1 and CDR2 from the germline V gene are SGHVS and FQNEAQ. Here the CDR3 reads CASSLGGTAKTGGYTF. The CDR3, as DNA: TGTGCCAGCAGCTTAGGGGGGACAGCCAAAACGGGCGGCTACACCTTC.

There are a few counts of this clone. The chain uses TRBV29-1 and TRBJ2-5; TRBD2 agrees at 7 bases. This CDR3 contains 13 residues. Losses at the gene ends were 4 bases for V and 5 bases for J; bases not matched to a gene: 7. Germline V gene data show CDR1 as SQVTM and CDR2 as ANQGSEA. CDR3 region: CSVGALGGETQYF. For the CDR3, the DNA is TGCAGCGTTGGGGCCTTGGGGGGGGAGACCCAGTACTTC.

The chain couples TRBV10-3 to TRBJ2-7, with D possibly TRBD2 on 5 matching bases. CDR1 and CDR2 from the germline V gene are ENHRY and SYGVKD. Trimming removed 0 bases at V and 6 bases at J, with 6 bases between. The CDR3 covers 12 residues. The CDR3 nucleotides are TGTGCCATCAGTGAGTCTGAGGGCGAGCAGTACTTC. This sequence encodes CAISESEGEQYF.

This rearrangement joins TRBV27 to TRBJ2-1, with 8 bases identical to TRBD2. The CDR3 sequence is 14 residues long. Per the germline V gene, CDR1 is MNHEY and CDR2 is SMNVEV (reference sequence). Germline trimming cut 4 bases from V and 9 bases from J; bases unmatched to any gene: 8. The CDR3 region is CASSSPGLGGEQFF. In nucleotides, the CDR3 is TGTGCCAGCAGTTCCCCGGGACTAGGAGGTGAGCAGTTCTTC.

In this sample, this clone turned up a few times. V and J are TRBV30 and TRBJ2-1; 15 bases line up with TRBD2. The CDR3 loop spans 15 amino acids. The germline gives CDR1 GTSNPN, CDR2 SVGIG (reference sequence). V trimming: 0 bases; J trimming: 12 bases; junction bases outside the gene matches: 6. CDR3 sequence reads: CAWSVRTSGRAGQFF. The CDR3, as DNA: TGTGCCTGGAGTGTACGGACTAGCGGGAGGGCGGGGCAGTTCTTC.

This clone was detected only once. This chain links TRBV2 with TRBJ2-5, with 7 bases identical to TRBD1. This CDR3 contains 15 residues. J gave up 5 bases and V 5 bases, and 11 bases lay outside the gene matches. CDR1 is SNHLY and CDR2 is FYNNEI in the germline V gene. The CDR3 sequence is CASSPGTAQGETQYF. CDR3 bases: TGTGCCAGCAGTCCCGGGACAGCCCAGGGGGAGACCCAGTACTTC.

A single count supports this clone. In DNA form, the CDR3 reads TGTGCCAGCAGCCTCCTAGCGGGAGATTTACACGAGCAGTACTTC. Protein product: CASSLLAGDLHEQYF. The genes are TRBV6-5 and TRBJ2-7; 10 nucleotides line up with TRBD2. Germline values: CDR1 MNHEY, CDR2 SVGAGI. CDR3 length: 15 residues. V gave up 6 bases and J gave up 5 bases; unmatched junction bases: 10.

The chain's CDR3 is CASSAPGQRHRYAYF. CDR3 sequence (DNA): TGTGCCAGCAGTGCACCGGGACAGAGGCACAGATACGCGTATTTT. The V and J genes are TRBV2 and TRBJ2-3, with 7 positions matching TRBD1. The length of the CDR3 is 15 residues. The germline V gene encodes CDR1 SNHLY and CDR2 FYNNEI. Unmatched junction bases numbered 18, after V lost 4 bases and J lost 14 bases.

This clone showed up just a few times. V usage is TRBV4-1 and J usage is TRBJ2-1; D is possibly TRBD2 (7 bases). Germline V gene sequence: CDR1 MGHRA, CDR2 YSYEKL. The CDR3 sequence is 15 residues long. V was clipped by 6 bases and J by 2 bases, with 14 bases between them. The CDR3 region has the DNA TGCGCCAGCAGGAAGGGGGAGGGGACCTACAATGAGCAGTTCTTC. This codes for CASRKGEGTYNEQFF.

This sequence joins TRBV28 and TRBJ1-4; no clear D. Germline V gene lookup returns CDR1 MDHEN and CDR2 SYDVKM. Trimming stripped 1 base from V and 0 bases from J, with 6 bases between. This CDR3 spans 15 amino acids. The CDR3 reads CASSLSQSTNEKLFF. CDR3 nucleotide sequence: TGTGCCAGCAGTTTATCACAGTCAACTAATGAAAAACTGTTTTTT. Full variable domain (remainder filled in from reference TRBV28 and TRBJ1-4): DVKVTQSSRYLVKRTGEKVFLECVQDMDHENMFWYRQDPGLGLRLIYFSYDVKMKEKGDIPEGYSVSREKKERFSLILESASTNQTSMYLCASSLSQSTNEKLFFGSGTQLSVL.